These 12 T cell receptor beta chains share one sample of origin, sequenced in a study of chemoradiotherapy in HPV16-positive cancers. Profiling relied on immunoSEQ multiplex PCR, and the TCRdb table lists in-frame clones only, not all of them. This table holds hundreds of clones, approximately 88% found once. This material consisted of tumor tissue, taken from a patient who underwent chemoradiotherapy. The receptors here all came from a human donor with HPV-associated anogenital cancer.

CDR3 region: CAWSEQGGNEKLFF. The CDR3, as DNA: TGTGCCTGGAGCGAACAGGGGGGGAATGAAAAACTGTTTTTT. This chain uses TRBV30 with TRBJ1-4, with 8 bases fitting TRBD1. V was pared by 3 bases and J by 5 bases, with 5 bases of the junction left unmatched. Per germline, CDR1 GTSNPN and CDR2 SVGIG (reference sequence). This CDR3 has 14 amino acids. Filled out from reference TRBV30 and TRBJ1-4, the complete variable domain reads SQTIHQWPATLVQPVGSPLSLECTVEGTSNPNLYWYRQAAGRGLQLLFYSVGIGQISSEVPQNLSASRPQDRQFILSSKKLLLSDSGFYLCAWSEQGGNEKLFFGSGTQLSVL.

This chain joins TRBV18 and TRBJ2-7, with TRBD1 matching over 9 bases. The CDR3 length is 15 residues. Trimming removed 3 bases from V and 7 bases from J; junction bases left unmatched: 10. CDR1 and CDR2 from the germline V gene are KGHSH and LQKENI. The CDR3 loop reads CASSPGTGTPGEQYF. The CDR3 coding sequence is TGTGCCAGCTCACCGGGGACAGGGACCCCGGGGGAGCAGTACTTC.

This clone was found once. The CDR3 protein is CSGTLGNEQFF. The CDR3, as DNA: TGCAGCGGGACCTTGGGGAATGAGCAGTTCTTC. The rearrangement uses TRBV29-1 and TRBJ2-7, with D hard to call. With the DNA end fitting TRBJ2-1 better, the J assignment may be wrong. Germline-derived CDR1 and CDR2 are SQVTM and ANQGSEA. The CDR3 is 11 residues long.

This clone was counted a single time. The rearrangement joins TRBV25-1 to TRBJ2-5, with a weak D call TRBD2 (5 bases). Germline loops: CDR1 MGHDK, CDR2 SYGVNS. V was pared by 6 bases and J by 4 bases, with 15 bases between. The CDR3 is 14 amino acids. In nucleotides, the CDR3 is TGTGCCAGCAGCCGGGCGGGCGGTATAGAGACCCAGTACTTC. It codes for CASSRAGGIETQYF.

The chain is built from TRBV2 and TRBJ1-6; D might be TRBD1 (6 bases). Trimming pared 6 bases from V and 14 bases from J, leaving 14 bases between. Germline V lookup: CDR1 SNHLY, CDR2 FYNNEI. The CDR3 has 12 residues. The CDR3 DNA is TGTGCCAGCAGGGACAGTAATGCTGCCCTCCACTTT. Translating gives CASRDSNAALHF.

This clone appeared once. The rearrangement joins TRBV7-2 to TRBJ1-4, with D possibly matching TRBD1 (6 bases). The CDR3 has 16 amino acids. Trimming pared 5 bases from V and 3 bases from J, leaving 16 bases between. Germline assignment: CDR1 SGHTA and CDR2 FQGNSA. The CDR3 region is CASSGLQGLPNEKLFF. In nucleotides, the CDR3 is TGTGCCAGCAGCGGACTGCAGGGGTTGCCTAATGAAAAACTGTTTTTT.

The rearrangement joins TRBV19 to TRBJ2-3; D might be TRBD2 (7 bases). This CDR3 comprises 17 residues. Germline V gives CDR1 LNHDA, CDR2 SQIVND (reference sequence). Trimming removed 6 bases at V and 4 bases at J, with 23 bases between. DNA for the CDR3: TGTGCCAGTAGCAGGGGCTCCGGGGGGCTAGGATCAGATACGCAGTATTTT. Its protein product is CASSRGSGGLGSDTQYF.

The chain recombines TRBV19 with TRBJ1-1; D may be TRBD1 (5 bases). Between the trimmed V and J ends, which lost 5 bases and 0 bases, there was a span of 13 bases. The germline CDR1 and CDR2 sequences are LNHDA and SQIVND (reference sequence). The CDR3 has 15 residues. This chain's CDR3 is CASSPAGGVNTEAFF. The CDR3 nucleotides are TGTGCCAGTAGTCCAGCGGGGGGGGTGAACACTGAAGCTTTCTTT. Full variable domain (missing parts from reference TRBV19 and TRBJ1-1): DGGITQSPKYLFRKEGQNVTLSCEQNLNHDAMYWYRQDPGQGLRLIYYSQIVNDFQKGDIAEGYSVSREKKESFPLTVTSAQKNPTAFYLCASSPAGGVNTEAFFGQGTRLTVV.

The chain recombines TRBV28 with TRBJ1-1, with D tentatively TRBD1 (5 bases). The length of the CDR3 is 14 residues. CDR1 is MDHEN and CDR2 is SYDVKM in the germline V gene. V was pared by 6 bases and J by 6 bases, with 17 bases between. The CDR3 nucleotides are TGTGCCAGCAGACTCCTTCAGGGTATCGCTGAAGCTTTCTTT. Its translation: CASRLLQGIAEAFF.

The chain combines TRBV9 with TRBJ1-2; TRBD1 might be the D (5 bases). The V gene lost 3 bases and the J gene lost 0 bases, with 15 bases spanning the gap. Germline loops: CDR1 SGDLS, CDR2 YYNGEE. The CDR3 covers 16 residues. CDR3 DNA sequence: TGTGCCAGCAGCGGACGGCGACAGCTATCTAACTATGGCTACACCTTC. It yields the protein CASSGRRQLSNYGYTF.

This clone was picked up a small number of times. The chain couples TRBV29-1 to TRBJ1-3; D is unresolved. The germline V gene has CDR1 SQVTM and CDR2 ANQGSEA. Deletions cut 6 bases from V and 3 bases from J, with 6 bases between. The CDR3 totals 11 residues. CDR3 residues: CSVLSGNTIYF. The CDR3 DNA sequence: TGCAGCGTCCTAAGTGGAAACACCATATATTTT. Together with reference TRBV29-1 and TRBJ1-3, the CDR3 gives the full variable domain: SAVISQKPSRDICQRGTSLTIQCQVDSQVTMMFWYRQQPGQSLTLIATANQGSEATYESGFVIDKFPISRPNLTFSTLTVSNMSPEDSSIYLCSVLSGNTIYFGEGSWLTVV.

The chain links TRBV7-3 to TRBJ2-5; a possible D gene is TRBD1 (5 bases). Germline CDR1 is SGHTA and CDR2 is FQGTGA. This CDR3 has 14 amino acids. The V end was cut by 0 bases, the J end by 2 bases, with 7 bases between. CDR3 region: CASSLTGDQETQYF. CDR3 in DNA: TGTGCCAGCAGCTTAACAGGGGATCAAGAGACCCAGTACTTC.